This T cell receptor (beta chain) was captured in a study of CD8+ T cells in alopecia areata. The treatment denotes: oral pan-JAK inhibitor, 5-10 mg twice daily. RNA was isolated and reverse transcribed to cDNA, the sequencing template. Assay used: immunoSEQ multiplex PCR; TCRdb lists only in-frame clones, some missing. The sample contains a few hundred thousand clones, over 40% of which appear only once. The ends lost 10 bases at V and 3 bases at J; junction bases unmatched: 9. The germline V gene has CDR1 LNHDA and CDR2 SQIVND (reference sequence). The CDR3 runs to 14 residues. The rearrangement uses TRBV19 and TRBJ1-5; 7 bases map to TRBD1. This receptor was taken from a human donor with alopecia areata. The source material was CD4+ T cells sorted from blood, sampled around week 36, from a patient treated with tofacitinib. The CDR3 DNA is TGTGCCATCTCTAAGGACAGGAACAATCAGCCCCAGCATTTT. Protein sequence: CAISKDRNNQPQHF.